This passage covers 8 T cell receptor beta chains from one sample sequenced in a study of T-cell reconstitution after alpha-beta-depleted transplantation in children. Overall study results and limits: Counts and diversity of T cells one year after transplant came mostly from newly produced T cells.

TCRbeta library construction was performed incorporating unique molecular identifiers. TCRdb re-analysed the PCR reads in MiXCR, keeping a single row per CDR3 protein. The table records 250,000 to 300,000 distinct CDR3 sequences, roughly 7.8% of them present only once. These receptors' targets are unknown. The sequencing used peripheral blood, collected 360 days after TCRalphabeta/CD19-depleted stem cell transplant. The receptor source for this set is a female patient aged 2 to 10 who had a stem cell transplant for Fanconi anemia, so the T cells may come from the graft donor.

The rearrangement uses TRBV4-1 and TRBJ2-7; the D gene is possibly TRBD2 (5 bases). The germline CDR1 and CDR2 sequences are MGHRA and YSYEKL. This CDR3 region has 14 residues. Trimming took off 3 bases at V and 3 bases at J, with 12 bases between the two ends. The CDR3 protein is CASSQPSSGYEQYF. DNA of the CDR3: TGCGCCAGCAGCCAGCCTAGCTCTGGCTACGAGCAGTACTTC.

This clonotype was seen a few times. The V gene is TRBV3-1, the J gene TRBJ2-1; 10 nucleotides match TRBD2. Germline CDR1 LGHDT, CDR2 YNNKEL (reference sequence). Trimming at V came to 10 bases and at J to 5 bases, leaving 17 bases not matched to a gene. The CDR3 covers 17 residues. CDR3 in amino acids: CATCQVTAGGLHNEQFF. In DNA, the CDR3 is TGTGCCACCTGCCAAGTCACAGCGGGAGGGCTCCACAATGAGCAGTTCTTC.

This clonotype was seen a handful of times. A read error may account for a junction end that differs from germline. This chain joins TRBV4-2 and TRBJ1-4; D gene uncertain. This CDR3 spans 14 amino acids. Germline assignment: CDR1 LGHNA and CDR2 YNFKEQ. DNA of the CDR3: TGTGCCAGCAGCCAAGATCCCACAGTCCCGAGAAACGCGTTT. Its protein is CASSQDPTVPRNAF.

This clonotype was found many times. The chain joins TRBV12-3 or TRBV12-4 to TRBJ1-4; D is possibly TRBD1 (5 bases). The CDR3 covers 15 residues. Trimming shortened V by 5 bases and J by 8 bases, and 18 bases separated the two germline ends. The CDR3 sequence: CASSPYRGASEKLFF. The CDR3 bases are TGTGCCAGCAGTCCTTATAGGGGCGCCAGCGAAAAACTGTTTTTT.

This clonotype occurred many times. This chain links TRBV5-1 with TRBJ2-5; TRBD1 matches at 8 bases. J gave up 5 bases and V 4 bases, and 10 bases lay outside the gene matches. CDR3 length: 15 residues. Germline CDR1 and CDR2: SGHRS and YFSETQ. The CDR3 coding sequence is TGCGCCAGCAGCCCCGACCCCAGGGGGCAGGAGACCCAGTACTTC. Protein: CASSPDPRGQETQYF. Looking up the rest from reference TRBV5-1 and TRBJ2-5 gives the full variable domain: KAGVTQTPRYLIKTRGQQVTLSCSPISGHRSVSWYQQTPGQGLQFLFEYFSETQRNKGNFPGRFSGRQFSNSRSEMNVSTLELGDSALYLCASSPDPRGQETQYFGPGTRLLVL.

The chain links TRBV7-9 to TRBJ2-3; 9 positions match TRBD1. The CDR3 runs 16 residues. V dropped 6 bases and J dropped 2; count of bases not matched to a gene: 9. The V gene's germline CDR1 is SEHNR and CDR2 FQNEAQ (reference sequence). CDR3 sequence: CASSSPTGGFTDTQYF. The CDR3, as DNA: TGTGCCAGCAGTTCACCGACAGGGGGGTTCACAGATACGCAGTATTTT. The full variable domain, with the rest looked up from reference TRBV7-9 and TRBJ2-3, is DTGVSQNPRHKITKRGQNVTFRCDPISEHNRLYWYRQTLGQGPEFLTYFQNEAQLEKSRLLSDRFSAERPKGSFSTLEIQRTEQGDSAMYLCASSSPTGGFTDTQYFGPGTRLTVL.

This clonotype was counted only a few times. The V and J genes are TRBV28 and TRBJ2-7; 8 bases fit TRBD2. V dropped 2 bases and J dropped 6; count of bases not matched to a gene: 6. Germline V gives CDR1 MDHEN, CDR2 SYDVKM. This CDR3 region has 14 residues. Here the CDR3 reads CASSLAGGPLEQYF. The DNA of the CDR3 is TGTGCCAGCAGTTTAGCGGGGGGCCCACTCGAGCAGTACTTC.

This clonotype occurred a few times. J is TRBJ2-1 and V is TRBV7-3; D possibly uses TRBD1 or TRBD2 (5 bases each). The CDR3 runs to 18 residues. V lost 5 bases and J 6 bases, leaving 26 bases between the germline ends. Per germline, CDR1 SGHTA and CDR2 FQGTGA. The CDR3 sequence: CASSPRGQAGVRGNEQFF. The CDR3 DNA reads as TGTGCCAGCAGCCCAAGGGGTCAAGCCGGGGTGAGGGGCAATGAGCAGTTCTTC.